The clone carrying this T cell receptor beta chain was seen once. The naive CD8 fraction comprised CD45RO-negative cells positively selected for CCR7 and excluded terminally differentiated effector memory CD45RA+ cells. CDR1 SGDLS and CDR2 YYNGEE come from the germline V gene. CDR3 length: 15 amino acids. The ends were cut back, 0 bases at V and 2 bases at J, with 10 bases in the middle. The protocol was immunoSEQ multiplex PCR, while the TCRdb copy is restricted to in-frame clones and leaves out a portion. This sample has about 2.2 million clones, with approximately 94% found just once. The sample comes from a study of shared clonotypes between healthy human individuals.

V usage is TRBV9 and J usage is TRBJ2-3, with D uncertain. Material: naive CD8+ T cells from PBMCs. This clonotype originated in a man aged 18 to 29 in good health. Some clones in this sample may be carry-over from other donors' samples. CDR3 bases: TGTGCCAGCAGCGTAGAAGGAGCGCCCACAGATACGCAGTATTTT. Translated, it gives CASSVEGAPTDTQYF. The full variable domain, rest sourced from reference TRBV9 and TRBJ2-3, is DSGVTQTPKHLITATGQRVTLRCSPRSGDLSVYWYQQSLDQGLQFLIQYYNGEERAKGNILERFSAQQFPDLHSELNLSSLELGDSALYFCASSVEGAPTDTQYFGPGTRLTVL.